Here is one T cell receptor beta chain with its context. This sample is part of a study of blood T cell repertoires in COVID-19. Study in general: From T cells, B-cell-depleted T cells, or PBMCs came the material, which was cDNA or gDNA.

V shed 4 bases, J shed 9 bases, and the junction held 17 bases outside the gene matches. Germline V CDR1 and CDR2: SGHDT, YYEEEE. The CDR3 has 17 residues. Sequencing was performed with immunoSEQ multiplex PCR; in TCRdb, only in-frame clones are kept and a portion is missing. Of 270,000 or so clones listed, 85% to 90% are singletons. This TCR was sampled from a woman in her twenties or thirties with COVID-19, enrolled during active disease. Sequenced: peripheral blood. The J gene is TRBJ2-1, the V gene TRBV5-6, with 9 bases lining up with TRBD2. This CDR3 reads CASSPTRAGTSYPEQFF. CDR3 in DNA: TGTGCCAGCAGCCCGACCAGGGCGGGGACTAGCTACCCTGAGCAGTTCTTC.